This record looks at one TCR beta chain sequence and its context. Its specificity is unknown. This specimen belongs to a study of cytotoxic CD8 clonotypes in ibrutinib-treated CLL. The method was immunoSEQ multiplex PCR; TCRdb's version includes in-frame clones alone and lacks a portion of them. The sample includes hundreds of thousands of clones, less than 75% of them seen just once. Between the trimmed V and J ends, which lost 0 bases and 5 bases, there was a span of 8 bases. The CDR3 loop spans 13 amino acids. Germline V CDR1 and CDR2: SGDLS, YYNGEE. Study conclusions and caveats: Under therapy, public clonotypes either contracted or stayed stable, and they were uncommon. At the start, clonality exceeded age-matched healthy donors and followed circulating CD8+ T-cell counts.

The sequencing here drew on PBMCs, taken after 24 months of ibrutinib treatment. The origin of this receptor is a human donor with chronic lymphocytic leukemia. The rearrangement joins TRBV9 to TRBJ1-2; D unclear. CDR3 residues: CASSVEDRYGYTF. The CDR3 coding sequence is TGTGCCAGCAGCGTAGAAGATCGATATGGCTACACCTTC.